Following are 8 T cell receptor beta chains from one sample sequenced in a study of T cell repertoires in cytomegalovirus infection. TCRdb reanalysed the reads using MiXCR and keeps one entry per CDR3 protein. Of 290,000 or so distinct CDR3 sequences listed, roughly 24% were seen once; the top ten hold over 11%. The sample taken for sequencing was PBMCs. The receptor set was obtained from a human donor in good health (CMV status not recorded). Some clones in this sample may be carry-over from other donors' samples.

The chain employs TRBV7-3 and TRBJ2-1; TRBD1 matches at 7 bases. CDR3 length: 15 residues. Germline CDR1 SGHTA, CDR2 FQGTGA. J was trimmed by 3 bases and V by 0 bases; bases with no gene match: 2. CDR3 bases: TGTGCCAGCAGCTTAACTCGGGACAGCTACAATGAGCAGTTCTTC. Translating it yields CASSLTRDSYNEQFF.

This clonotype was picked up a small number of times. This sequence joins TRBV7-4 and TRBJ2-5; D is perhaps TRBD2 (5 bases). The CDR3 spans 14 residues. V was trimmed by 3 bases and J by 8 bases, leaving 16 bases between them. The germline V gene encodes CDR1 SGHVT and CDR2 SQSDAQ. The CDR3 loop is CASSFGISGRTQYF. Written as DNA, the CDR3 is TGTGCCAGCAGCTTCGGGATCTCGGGGAGAACCCAGTACTTC.

V usage is TRBV10-3 and J usage is TRBJ2-7; unclear D gene. CDR3 length equals 14 residues. V gave up 3 bases and J gave up 0 bases, with 9 bases separating them. Germline CDR1 and CDR2: ENHRY and SYGVKD. DNA for the CDR3: TGTGCCATCAGTGATGGCGAAAGCTCCTACGAGCAGTACGTC. Translated: CAISDGESSYEQYV.

This clonotype came up many times. The chain uses TRBV7-6 and TRBJ2-1, with D perhaps TRBD2 (5 bases). Germline assignment: CDR1 SGHVS and CDR2 FNYEAQ. The V gene lost 5 bases and the J gene lost 2 bases, with 16 bases spanning the gap. The length of the CDR3 is 16 residues. As DNA, the CDR3 is TGTGCCAGCAGCCCTGATTCGGGAAGGACCTACAATGAGCAGTTCTTC. This encodes CASSPDSGRTYNEQFF. Together with reference TRBV7-6 and TRBJ2-1, the CDR3 gives the full variable domain: GAGVSQSPRYKVTKRGQDVALRCDPISGHVSLYWYRQALGQGPEFLTYFNYEAQQDKSGLPNDRFSAERPEGSISTLTIQRTEQRDSAMYRCASSPDSGRTYNEQFFGPGTRLTVL.

This clonotype has only a few counts. The chain couples TRBV28 to TRBJ1-5; D not resolved. V was shortened by 3 bases and J by 4 bases, with 10 bases between the two germline ends. The CDR3 runs to 14 residues. Germline CDR1 reads MDHEN; CDR2 reads SYDVKM. CDR3 sequence reads: CASSFGRANQPQHF. CDR3 DNA: TGTGCCAGCAGTTTCGGAAGGGCAAATCAGCCCCAGCATTTT.

In its sample, this clonotype was seen a few times. J is TRBJ1-1 and V is TRBV28; D gene unclear. Germline CDR1 reads MDHEN; CDR2 reads SYDVKM. V was trimmed by 3 bases and J by 0 bases, leaving 8 bases between them. The CDR3 loop spans 14 amino acids. The CDR3 reads CASSFYLMNTEAFF. CDR3 sequence (DNA): TGTGCCAGCAGTTTCTACCTCATGAACACTGAAGCTTTCTTT.

The chain is built from TRBV12-3 or TRBV12-4 and TRBJ1-1; D gene ambiguous. Trimming removed 6 bases at V and 3 bases at J, with 14 bases between. The CDR3 is 14 amino acids. CDR3 loop: CASRAGGLDTEAFF. CDR3 DNA sequence: TGTGCCAGCAGGGCGGGAGGGCTTGACACTGAAGCTTTCTTT.

This chain links TRBV5-1 with TRBJ1-1; D may be TRBD1 (5 bases). Germline V gene data show CDR1 as SGHRS and CDR2 as YFSETQ. This CDR3 region has 14 residues. V lost 1 base, J lost 2 bases, and 9 bases lay in between. In nucleotides, the CDR3 is TGCGCCAGCAGCTTGTATCAGGGAAACACTGAAGCTTTCTTT. Protein product: CASSLYQGNTEAFF. The variable domain in full, completed from reference TRBV5-1 and TRBJ1-1, reads KAGVTQTPRYLIKTRGQQVTLSCSPISGHRSVSWYQQTPGQGLQFLFEYFSETQRNKGNFPGRFSGRQFSNSRSEMNVSTLELGDSALYLCASSLYQGNTEAFFGQGTRLTVV.